This TCR beta chain was found in a study of T cells in Graves' hyperthyroidism and ophthalmopathy. Study-level background: Staff took peripheral blood when the initial diagnosis was made, before any treatment began. Study-wide findings and caveats: Clonotypes that were expanded in thyroid above 0.001 mostly appeared in blood too.

In its sample, this clonotype was seen many times. Its antigen is as yet unknown. Researchers defined stable Graves' hyperthyroidism as no ophthalmopathy progression within 18 months. The authors obtained PBMCs from around 10 ml of fresh peripheral blood. Amplification of TCR beta CDR3 regions was performed using RNA transcripts as template. First-round RT-PCR of the TCR CDR3 relied on the HTBI primer set. TCRdb called the multiplex PCR reads again in MiXCR, with one record for every CDR3 protein. In the table there are 300,000 to 350,000 distinct CDR3 sequences, roughly 21% of which are singletons. This clonotype originated in a woman aged 45-59 years with Graves' hyperthyroidism. Sequencing was carried out using blood.

The CDR3 nucleotides are TGTGCCAGCAGCCCGGGGAGGGTTAATGAAAAACTGTTTTTT. Amino acid sequence: CASSPGRVNEKLFF. The gene calls are TRBV12-3 or TRBV12-4 and TRBJ1-4; no firm D call. Trimming removed 6 bases at V and 4 bases at J, with 12 bases between. The CDR3 covers 14 residues.